The subject of this entry is one T cell receptor (beta chain). Its antigen is still unknown. Documented time point: week 35, safety follow-up. Vaccinated patients received 300 ug of mutant IDH1 20-mer peptide per dose, with topical imiquimod. Donor tumors were new WHO grade 3 or 4 IDH1-mutant, ATRX-lost astrocytomas. Germline V CDR1 and CDR2: PRHDT, FYEKMQ (reference sequence). Between the trimmed V and J ends, which lost 3 bases and 3 bases, there was a span of 11 bases. The CDR3 has 15 amino acids. TCRdb's copy holds only in-frame clones and misses some; the assay was immunoSEQ multiplex PCR. The sample shows roughly 52,000 clones, about three quarters of them seen only once. The data are from a study of a mutant IDH1 vaccine in newly diagnosed glioma. Study conclusions and caveats: Top-clonotype changes in peripheral T cells seemed unrelated to pseudoprogression. The occurrence of vaccine-induced immune responses was seen in around 93% of patients.

The sequence derives from a man aged 40-55 years with glioma. The sequencing used PBMCs, collected from a glioma patient whose treatment included an IDH1 peptide vaccine. This rearrangement joins TRBV13 to TRBJ2-2; D perhaps matches TRBD1 (6 bases). CDR3 sequence (DNA): TGTGCCAGCAGCTTGTCTGGGGGCGACACCGGGGAGCTGTTTTTT. The encoded protein is CASSLSGGDTGELFF. Full variable domain (outside the CDR3, taken from reference TRBV13 and TRBJ2-2): AAGVIQSPRHLIKEKRETATLKCYPIPRHDTVYWYQQGPGQDPQFLISFYEKMQSDKGSIPDRFSAQQFSDYHSELNMSSLELGDSALYFCASSLSGGDTGELFFGEGSRLTVL.